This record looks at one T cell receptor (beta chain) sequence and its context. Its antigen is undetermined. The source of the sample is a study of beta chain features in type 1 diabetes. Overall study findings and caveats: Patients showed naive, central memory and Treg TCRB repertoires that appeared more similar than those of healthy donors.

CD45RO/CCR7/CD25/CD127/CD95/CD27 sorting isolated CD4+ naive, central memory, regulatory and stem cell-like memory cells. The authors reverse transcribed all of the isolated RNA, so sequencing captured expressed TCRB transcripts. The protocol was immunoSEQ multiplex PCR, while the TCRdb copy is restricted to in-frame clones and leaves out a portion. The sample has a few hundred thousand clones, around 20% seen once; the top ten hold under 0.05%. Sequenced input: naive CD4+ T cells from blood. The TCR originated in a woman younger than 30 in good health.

In DNA form, the CDR3 reads TGTGCCAGCAGCTTGGTCGGGGATACGCAGTATTTT. Residues: CASSLVGDTQYF. The rearrangement joins TRBV5-6 to TRBJ2-3; D is ambiguous. Deletions cut 0 bases from V and 6 bases from J, with 5 bases between. Germline V lookup: CDR1 SGHDT, CDR2 YYEEEE. This CDR3 has 12 residues.